One and the same sample provided the 12 T cell receptor beta chains below, sequenced in a study of cytomegalovirus exposure and HLA in healthy donors. The PCR made use of 60 Vbeta and 13 Jbeta primers. Sequenced by immunoSEQ multiplex PCR; TCRdb stores in-frame clones only, minus some. Of some 130,000 clones listed, over 75% were seen once; the top ten hold less than 5%. The sample consisted of PBMCs. These receptors were collected from a man aged 25 to 40 in good health.

In regard to this clone: This same CDR3 is encoded by further DNA sequences in the sample. The rearrangement joins TRBV6-6 to TRBJ2-7; 9 bases fit TRBD2. V gave up 8 bases and J gave up 4 bases; unmatched junction bases: 9. Germline CDR1 MNHNY, CDR2 SVGAGI (reference sequence). This CDR3 has 14 residues. Here the CDR3 DNA reads TGTGCCAGCGCCCGCGGGAGGGAACCGTACGAGCAGTACTTC. It encodes CASARGREPYEQYF.

The chain has TRBV7-2 and TRBJ2-7; D is undetermined. The germline V gene encodes CDR1 SGHTA and CDR2 FQGNSA. The V end was cut by 4 bases, the J end by 9 bases, with 13 bases between. This CDR3 has 12 amino acids. The CDR3 is CASSSVGGGQYF. The DNA for the CDR3 is TGTGCCAGCAGCTCCGTTGGCGGCGGGCAGTACTTC.

The J gene is TRBJ2-3, the V gene TRBV4-2; 7 bases match TRBD2. The CDR3 loop spans 17 amino acids. CDR1 and CDR2 (germline): LGHNA, YNFKEQ. Trimming at V came to 0 bases and at J to 1 base, leaving 7 bases not matched to a gene. The CDR3 DNA sequence: TGTGCCAGCAGCCAAGACTCCCCCCTAGCGGGCACAGATACGCAGTATTTT. It encodes CASSQDSPLAGTDTQYF.

The J gene is TRBJ2-7, the V gene TRBV2; 7 nucleotides match TRBD2. This CDR3 has 13 amino acids. Per germline, CDR1 SNHLY and CDR2 FYNNEI. The V gene end was trimmed by 7 bases and the J gene end by 3 bases; junction bases not matched to a gene: 6. CDR3 in amino acids: CASTWLADYEQYF. The CDR3 coding sequence is TGTGCCAGCACCTGGCTAGCGGACTACGAGCAGTACTTC.

This chain links TRBV6-1 with TRBJ2-2; 13 bases map to TRBD2. CDR1 MNHNS and CDR2 SASEGT come from the germline V gene. J was trimmed by 8 bases and V by 5 bases; bases with no gene match: 5. The length of the CDR3 is 15 residues. CDR3: CASSTGLAGSGELFF. The CDR3 DNA is TGTGCCAGCAGTACGGGACTAGCGGGATCGGGGGAGCTGTTTTTT.

The J gene is TRBJ2-5, the V gene TRBV7-2, with 8 bases lining up with TRBD2. This CDR3 is built from 14 residues. In germline, CDR1 is SGHTA, CDR2 FQGNSA. V was pared by 4 bases and J by 7 bases, with 8 bases of the junction left unmatched. CDR3 bases: TGTGCCAGCAGCTCGGGGGGGAGTGGTCGGACCCAGTACTTC. Protein product: CASSSGGSGRTQYF.

In nucleotides, the CDR3 is TGTGCCAGCTCACCGTCGGGGACTCAAGAGACCCAGTACTTC. Protein: CASSPSGTQETQYF. The chain links TRBV18 to TRBJ2-5, with D possibly TRBD2 on 6 matching bases. Per the germline V gene, CDR1 is KGHSH and CDR2 is LQKENI. Trimming took off 3 bases at V and 2 bases at J, with 10 bases between the two ends. The CDR3 contains 14 residues.

This chain links TRBV10-3 with TRBJ2-1, with 9 bases lining up with TRBD2. This CDR3 spans 16 amino acids. Germline V gene sequence: CDR1 ENHRY, CDR2 SYGVKD. Trimming took 1 base from V and 3 from J; bases not matched to a gene: 4. The CDR3 loop reads CAISELGSGSYNEQFF. DNA for the CDR3: TGTGCCATCAGTGAGTTGGGTAGCGGGAGCTACAATGAGCAGTTCTTC.

This chain joins TRBV27 and TRBJ2-6; no firm D call. The V gene lost 6 bases and the J gene lost 2 bases, with 8 bases spanning the gap. CDR1 MNHEY and CDR2 SMNVEV come from the germline V gene (reference sequence). This CDR3 has 14 residues. CDR3 bases: TGTGCCAGCAGCTTACAGACTGGGGCCAACGTCCTGACTTTC. Amino acids: CASSLQTGANVLTF.

The chain combines TRBV5-1 with TRBJ2-2, with D hard to call. The germline V and J ends were trimmed by 1 base and 6 bases, with 10 bases remaining between them. Germline CDR1 and CDR2: SGHRS and YFSETQ. The CDR3 consists of 14 residues. The CDR3: CASSLRLSAGELFF. Here the CDR3 DNA reads TGCGCCAGCAGCTTGAGACTCTCGGCCGGGGAGCTGTTTTTT.

The chain has TRBV4-1 and TRBJ2-1; tentatively, D is TRBD2 (5 bases). CDR1 and CDR2 (germline): MGHRA, YSYEKL. V was trimmed by 3 bases and J by 9 bases, leaving 6 bases between them. The CDR3 totals 11 residues. The DNA for the CDR3 is TGCGCCAGCAGCCAGAGGGTTGAGCAGTTCTTC. Protein sequence: CASSQRVEQFF.

This clone was detected only a few times. The chain has TRBV2 and TRBJ2-5; 7 nucleotides align to TRBD2. The V and J ends lost 4 bases and 5 bases, in that order; junction bases with no gene match: 10. Germline CDR1 SNHLY, CDR2 FYNNEI. The CDR3 has 15 residues. The CDR3 DNA reads TGTGCCAGCAGTGGGGGGGGACCGTTGACGGAGACCCAGTACTTC. It yields the protein CASSGGGPLTETQYF.